This record looks at one T cell receptor (beta chain) sequence and its context. Antigen unknown. Time point given: baseline, week 1 (first vaccination visit). Treatment noted: pre-vaccination baseline after standard-of-care therapy. In every donor, the tumor was a new WHO grade 3 or 4 IDH1-mutant, ATRX-lost astrocytoma. The entry originates in a study of a mutant IDH1 vaccine in newly diagnosed glioma. Study-level information: Of treated patients, 62.5% were men and about 38% women, averaging about 37 years. Radiotherapy, temozolomide, or both had been given previously, and both were given to most.

The study, taken as a whole, reports: Immune responses induced by the vaccine were seen in roughly 93% of patients, spanning multiple MHC alleles.

Generated by immunoSEQ multiplex PCR, the TCRdb table keeps only in-frame clones and is missing some. The table includes 70,000 or so clones, 83% detected once. Germline V lookup: CDR1 SGDLS, CDR2 YYNGEE. Losses at the gene ends were 4 bases for V and 8 bases for J; bases not matched to a gene: 14. The CDR3 runs 17 residues. This chain uses TRBV9 with TRBJ1-4; 10 bases line up with TRBD1. The material sequenced was peripheral blood mononuclear cells (PBMCs), taken from a glioma patient treated with radiotherapy, temozolomide or both. The clonotype was recovered from a woman aged 18-30 years with glioma. Some clones in this sample may be carry-over from other donors' samples. The CDR3 DNA reads as TGTGCCAGCAGCACACCGGGACAGGGGCTCCGAGGGGAAAAACTGTTTTTT. This sequence encodes CASSTPGQGLRGEKLFF.